Listed below are T cell receptor beta chains from one sample, sequenced in a study of cytomegalovirus exposure and HLA in healthy donors. Profiling relied on immunoSEQ multiplex PCR, and the TCRdb table lists in-frame clones only, not all of them. The table shows roughly 160,000 clones, with roughly 80% occurring only once. Sequenced sample: PBMCs. These receptors all come from a man aged 25-45 years in good health and CMV-seronegative. CDR3s include the opening cysteine and the closing phenylalanine or tryptophan. Each record gives: J gene, V gene, clone size, D gene, CDR3 protein, CDR3 DNA. The D gene is left open where the match is weak. Where a row states a size, it is once, few, many or the class of an expanded clone; other rows omit it.

>TRBJ1-4|TRBV28|.|.
CASSSGRQGTNEKLFF
TGTGCCAGCAGTTCTGGACGGCAGGGAACTAATGAAAAACTGTTTTTT
>TRBJ2-1|TRBV7-2|.|.
CASSATTGGAEQFF
TGTGCCAGCAGCGCCACAACTGGAGGTGCGGAGCAGTTCTTC
>TRBJ2-3|TRBV7-6|.|TRBD2
CASSSPRGGQGADTQYF
TGTGCCAGCAGCTCCCCTCGGGGGGGCCAAGGAGCAGATACGCAGTATTTT
>TRBJ2-3|TRBV4-3|.|TRBD2
CASSQGPSGGITDTQYF
TGCGCCAGCAGCCAAGGTCCTAGCGGGGGTATTACAGATACGCAGTATTTT
>TRBJ1-5|TRBV6-1|.|TRBD1
CASSGQGSNQPQHF
TGTGCCAGCAGTGGACAGGGTAGCAATCAGCCCCAGCATTTT
>TRBJ1-1|TRBV18|.|.
CASSPPEDPETEAFF
TGTGCCAGCTCACCACCGGAGGACCCCGAAACTGAAGCTTTCTTT
>TRBJ2-3|TRBV5-4|.|.
CASSFRPGAGPADTQYF
TGTGCCAGCAGCTTTAGGCCGGGCGCGGGTCCAGCAGATACGCAGTATTTT
>TRBJ2-5|TRBV7-2|few|TRBD2
CASSPGTSGTTQYF
TGTGCCAGCAGCCCGGGGACTAGCGGAACGACCCAGTACTTC
>TRBJ1-5|TRBV7-2|once|.
CASSLVEGGQPQHF
TGTGCCAGCAGCTTAGTAGAGGGAGGTCAGCCCCAGCATTTT
>TRBJ2-7|TRBV28|.|TRBD2
CASSLVTSGIYEQYF
TGTGCCAGCAGTTTAGTAACTAGCGGGATATACGAGCAGTACTTC
>TRBJ2-7|TRBV5-5|.|.
CASSRTTGTYEQYF
TGTGCCAGCAGCCGAACGACAGGTACCTACGAGCAGTACTTC
>TRBJ2-3|TRBV9|.|TRBD2
CASSVELAGGIDTQYF
TGTGCCAGCAGCGTCGAACTAGCGGGGGGAATAGATACGCAGTATTTT
>TRBJ2-3|TRBV5-4|few|TRBD2
CASSLDSVAGSTDTQYF
TGTGCCAGCAGCTTGGACTCCGTAGCGGGAAGCACAGATACGCAGTATTTT
>TRBJ2-1|TRBV4-1|.|TRBD2
CASSHPGGYNEQFF
TGCGCCAGCAGCCACCCCGGGGGGTACAATGAGCAGTTCTTC
>TRBJ2-4|TRBV12-5|.|.
CASGLVTTLTKNIQYF
TGTGCTAGTGGTTTGGTAACTACCCTAACCAAAAACATTCAGTACTTC
>TRBJ2-7|TRBV5-1|.|.
CASSRRDSYEQYF
TGCGCCAGCAGCCGGCGGGACTCCTACGAGCAGTACTTC
>TRBJ2-7|TRBV5-6|.|TRBD1
CASSLASGGGQYF
TGTGCCAGCAGCTTGGCCTCAGGGGGCGGTCAGTACTTC
>TRBJ2-1|TRBV27|.|.
CASSLQGNEQFF
TGTGCCAGCAGTCTACAGGGAAATGAGCAGTTCTTC
>TRBJ1-3|TRBV7-2|.|.
CASSLGAPSLRDTIYF
TGTGCCAGCAGCTTAGGAGCACCCTCTCTGAGGGACACCATATATTTT
>TRBJ2-5|TRBV5-4|.|TRBD2
CASSLAVSGVGETQYF
TGTGCCAGCAGCTTGGCCGTTAGCGGGGTTGGGGAGACCCAGTACTTC
>TRBJ2-7|TRBV29-1|.|TRBD1
CSVEGTGYEQYF
TGCAGCGTTGAAGGGACAGGCTACGAGCAGTACTTC
>TRBJ2-3|TRBV4-3|.|.
CASSQELRLSTDTQYF
TGCGCCAGCAGCCAAGAGTTGCGGCTTAGCACAGATACGCAGTATTTT
>TRBJ2-7|TRBV9|.|.
CASSVAGISYEQYF
TGTGCCAGCAGCGTAGCAGGGATCTCCTACGAGCAGTACTTC
>TRBJ2-1|TRBV10-2|.|TRBD2
CATNGARGGAGNEQFF
TGCGCCACCAACGGAGCGCGCGGGGGGGCCGGGAATGAGCAGTTCTTC
>TRBJ2-4|TRBV6-5|.|TRBD1
CASSRDRDKNIQYF
TGTGCCAGCAGTAGGGACAGGGATAAGAACATTCAGTACTTC
>TRBJ1-1|TRBV7-9|few|.
CSSSPTVNTEAFF
TGTTCCAGCAGCCCGACAGTGAACACTGAAGCTTTCTTT
>TRBJ2-2|TRBV30|few|TRBD1
CAWRQGTANTGELFF
TGTGCCTGGAGGCAAGGGACAGCGAACACCGGGGAGCTGTTTTTT
>TRBJ2-7|TRBV5-8|.|TRBD1
CASSSDRSEYEQYF
TGTGCCAGCAGCTCGGACAGGAGCGAATACGAGCAGTACTTC
>TRBJ1-6|TRBV25-1|.|.
CASGRGGVTPLHF
TGTGCCAGCGGCCGGGGAGGGGTGACACCCCTCCACTTT
>TRBJ2-3|TRBV27|.|TRBD1
CATGQGVLTQYF
TGTGCCACGGGGCAGGGGGTTTTGACGCAGTATTTT
>TRBJ1-1|TRBV11-3|.|.
CASSFGGMNTEAFF
TGTGCCAGCAGCTTCGGGGGGATGAACACTGAAGCTTTCTTT
>TRBJ2-1|TRBV2|.|TRBD2
CASSEALLAGGGEQFF
TGTGCCAGCAGTGAAGCGCTTCTAGCGGGGGGGGGTGAGCAGTTCTTC
>TRBJ2-1|TRBV28|few|.
CASSLPGHGYNEQFF
TGTGCCAGCAGTCTCCCAGGGCATGGCTACAATGAGCAGTTCTTC